Shown below are 20 T cell receptor beta chains from a single sample sequenced in a study of blood T cells in healthy people across ages. A J-beta primer mix and a sample-barcoded 5' primer were used in a second PCR of roughly 7 to 12 cycles. Using its own MiXCR run on the 5' RACE reads, TCRdb lists one record per CDR3 protein. Found here are some 1.8 million distinct CDR3 sequences, about two fifths of them singletons; the top ten hold roughly 23%. Sequencing used blood. These receptors came from a human donor in good health.

Regarding this clonotype: An end of the junction differs from the germline gene, which may be a read error. The chain uses TRBV12-5 and TRBJ2-1; 7 bases agree with TRBD1. CDR1 LGHNT and CDR2 FRNRAP come from the germline V gene. The CDR3 totals 17 residues. The CDR3 is CDSGRRRGQGIYNEQFF. CDR3 DNA sequence: TGTGATAGTGGTCGCCGTAGGGGGCAGGGTATCTACAATGAGCAGTTCTTC.

This clonotype was counted only a few times. The CDR3 region is CASSQEYGGVGEQYF. The CDR3 DNA reads as TGCGCCAGCAGCCAAGAATACGGCGGGGTAGGCGAGCAGTACTTC. J is TRBJ2-7 and V is TRBV4-3, with D perhaps matching TRBD2 (6 bases). The V end was cut by 0 bases, the J end by 6 bases, with 15 bases between. The CDR3 runs to 15 residues. The germline V gene encodes CDR1 LGHNA and CDR2 YSLEER.

In regard to this clonotype: The junction departs from the called germline gene at one end, perhaps through a read error. J is TRBJ1-5 and V is TRBV20-1; 7 bases line up with TRBD1. The germline gives CDR1 DFQATT, CDR2 SNEGSKA (reference sequence). The CDR3 sequence is 14 residues long. CDR3 sequence: CSARVTGSYQPQHF. The CDR3 nucleotides are TGTAGTGCTAGGGTGACAGGGAGCTATCAGCCCCAGCATTTT.

This clonotype has only a few counts. This rearrangement joins TRBV30 to TRBJ1-2; D remains ambiguous. V was pared by 5 bases and J by 6 bases, with 16 bases between. CDR3 size: 13 residues. In germline, CDR1 is GTSNPN, CDR2 SVGIG (reference sequence). The chain's CDR3 is CAWLGSWVNGYTF. CDR3 coding DNA: TGTGCCTGGTTAGGGTCTTGGGTAAATGGCTACACCTTC. The complete variable domain, with remaining parts taken from reference TRBV30 and TRBJ1-2, reads SQTIHQWPATLVQPVGSPLSLECTVEGTSNPNLYWYRQAAGRGLQLLFYSVGIGQISSEVPQNLSASRPQDRQFILSSKKLLLSDSGFYLCAWLGSWVNGYTFGSGTRLTVV.

The chain combines TRBV7-8 with TRBJ1-5; perhaps TRBD1 as D (6 bases). This CDR3 spans 15 amino acids. The germline CDR1 and CDR2 sequences are SGHVS and FQNEAQ. V was shortened by 6 bases and J by 2 bases, with 14 bases between the two germline ends. The CDR3 loop is CASREGGGGNQPQHF. DNA of the CDR3: TGTGCCAGCAGAGAAGGGGGTGGTGGCAATCAGCCCCAGCATTTT.

The rearrangement links TRBV24-1 to TRBJ1-5; 7 bases are a match to TRBD1. This CDR3 is built from 13 residues. The germline V gene encodes CDR1 KGHDR and CDR2 SFDVKD. Trimming took 8 bases from V and 7 from J; bases not matched to a gene: 7. The CDR3, as DNA: TGTGCCACCACCCAGGGGGAACAGCAGCCCCAGCATTTT. It encodes CATTQGEQQPQHF.

This clonotype was detected only a few times. Being one base from a much bigger clone, this may be a read error. This chain joins TRBV9 and TRBJ2-1, with D perhaps TRBD2 (5 bases). The V gene lost 4 bases and the J gene lost 13 bases, with 18 bases spanning the gap. The CDR3 has 13 residues. Germline values: CDR1 SGDLS, CDR2 YYNGEE. The CDR3 loop is CASSRGLQETQFF. CDR3 nucleotide sequence: TGTGCCAGCAGCAGAGGACTCCAAGAGACCCAGTTCTTC.

This chain connects TRBV2 to TRBJ1-5, with a weak D call TRBD1 (5 bases). CDR3 length: 14 residues. Germline CDR1 reads SNHLY; CDR2 reads FYNNEI. V was trimmed by 4 bases and J by 3 bases, leaving 10 bases between them. The CDR3 DNA reads TGTGCCAGCAGTGTACAGGACTCCAATCAGCCCCAGCATTTT. Protein sequence: CASSVQDSNQPQHF.

This chain uses TRBV4-1 with TRBJ1-6; 8 bases are a match to TRBD1. The V gene end was trimmed by 4 bases and the J gene end by 7 bases; junction bases not matched to a gene: 9. Germline values: CDR1 MGHRA, CDR2 YSYEKL. The CDR3 has 16 amino acids. The CDR3 spells CASSREDREGNSPLHF. In nucleotides, the CDR3 is TGCGCCAGCAGCCGAGAGGACAGGGAAGGAAATTCACCCCTCCACTTT.

The genes are TRBV28 and TRBJ2-7; 9 nucleotides match TRBD2. The CDR3 sequence is 16 residues long. The trim removed 4 bases at V and 3 bases at J, leaving 10 bases unmatched. From germline, CDR1 is MDHEN and CDR2 SYDVKM. The CDR3, as DNA: TGTGCCAGCAGTTGGGGAGTAGCGGGGGTGAGCTACGAGCAGTACTTC. Residues: CASSWGVAGVSYEQYF.

The CDR3 coding sequence is TGCGCCAGCAGCCAAGATGCCCGACCCGCAGCGGGCAAGAAAGAGACCCAGTACTTC. Translation: CASSQDARPAAGKKETQYF. This chain uses TRBV4-3 with TRBJ2-5; D possibly corresponds to TRBD2 (6 bases). The V gene lost 0 bases and the J gene lost 3 bases, with 23 bases spanning the gap. This CDR3 spans 19 amino acids. Germline CDR1 is LGHNA and CDR2 is YSLEER.

The table lists this clonotype with a few counts. This chain joins TRBV7-8 and TRBJ1-4; D not resolved. CDR1 is SGHVS and CDR2 is FQNEAQ in the germline V gene. With 5 bases removed from V and 1 base from J, the gap between germline ends came to 14 bases. This CDR3 has 16 residues. CDR3 nucleotide sequence: TGTGCCAGCAGCCGCTTGGTGGAGGGAACTAATGAAAAACTGTTTTTT. Translating gives CASSRLVEGTNEKLFF.

This clonotype occurred many times. The V and J genes are TRBV27 and TRBJ2-7; D may be TRBD2 (5 bases). CDR1 MNHEY and CDR2 SMNVEV come from the germline V gene (reference sequence). V lost 3 bases to trimming and J lost 6 bases, with 12 bases between them. This CDR3 comprises 13 residues. The CDR3 loop is CASSFNRLSEQYF. The CDR3 nucleotides are TGTGCCAGCAGTTTCAACAGACTAAGCGAGCAGTACTTC.

The chain employs TRBV29-1 and TRBJ2-3, with D perhaps TRBD2 (6 bases). V lost 6 bases, J lost 1 base, and 11 bases lay in between. The germline V gene has CDR1 SQVTM and CDR2 ANQGSEA. The CDR3 is 13 residues long. Here the CDR3 DNA reads TGCAGCGTCGTCAGGGAGGGCACAGATACGCAGTATTTT. Translation gives CSVVREGTDTQYF.

This clonotype was picked up a small number of times. The chain carries TRBV15 and TRBJ1-1, with D possibly TRBD1 on 5 matching bases. V shed 0 bases and J shed 4 bases, with 12 bases lying between them. The germline CDR1 and CDR2 sequences are LNHNV and YYDKDF (reference sequence). This CDR3 comprises 15 residues. The CDR3 nucleotides read TGTGCCACCAGCAGAGATCAGGAGGGACCCACTGAAGCTTTCTTT. This codes for CATSRDQEGPTEAFF.

This clonotype was recorded a few times. The rearrangement joins TRBV7-6 to TRBJ1-5; D gene ambiguous. Germline-derived CDR1 and CDR2 are SGHVS and FNYEAQ. Trimming removed 0 bases at V and 0 bases at J, with 9 bases between. The CDR3 extends over 16 amino acids. The CDR3 sequence: CASSLAAASSNQPQHF. The CDR3 DNA reads as TGTGCCAGCAGCTTAGCGGCAGCAAGTAGCAATCAGCCCCAGCATTTT.

The chain carries TRBV6-2 or TRBV6-3 and TRBJ1-2; D call uncertain. The CDR3 loop spans 14 amino acids. Germline V gene sequence: CDR1 MNHEY, CDR2 SVGEGT. V was shortened by 7 bases and J by 6 bases, with 18 bases between the two germline ends. CDR3: CASTLLGDINGYTF. For the CDR3, the DNA is TGTGCCAGCACCTTACTCGGAGACATCAATGGCTACACCTTC.

This rearrangement joins TRBV12-5 to TRBJ2-1; TRBD2 agrees at 14 bases. From germline, CDR1 is LGHNT and CDR2 FRNRAP. The CDR3 has 15 residues. V lost 6 bases, J lost 8 bases, and 6 bases stayed unmatched. For the CDR3, the DNA is TGTGCTAGTGGGCCGACTAGCGGGGGGGCATATGAGCAGTTCTTC. Translating it yields CASGPTSGGAYEQFF.

This sequence joins TRBV5-1 and TRBJ1-2; no definite D call. CDR1 is SGHRS, CDR2 YFSETQ, per germline. CDR3 length: 16 residues. V gave up 0 bases and J gave up 1 base, with 13 bases separating them. The CDR3 here is CASSLVGRPDNYGYTF. The CDR3 DNA reads TGCGCCAGCAGCTTGGTCGGGCGACCAGATAACTATGGCTACACCTTC.

The rearrangement uses TRBV12-3 or TRBV12-4 and TRBJ2-7; 10 bases fit TRBD1. Trimming removed 7 bases from V and 5 bases from J; junction bases left unmatched: 8. There are 14 residues in the CDR3. The CDR3 protein is CASTRTGGIHEQYF. DNA of the CDR3: TGTGCCAGCACCCGGACAGGGGGAATCCACGAGCAGTACTTC.